These 14 T cell receptor beta chains originate from one sample sequenced in a study of blood T cell repertoires in COVID-19. The method was immunoSEQ multiplex PCR; TCRdb's version includes in-frame clones alone and lacks a portion of them. The top ten hold under 15% of the sample, which has fewer than 150,000 clones, 84% seen once. Material: peripheral blood. The source is a woman younger than 45 who had recovered from COVID-19.

V is TRBV10-1 and J is TRBJ1-2, with D hard to call. The CDR3 extends over 14 amino acids. CDR1 is WNHNN, CDR2 SYGVQD, per germline (reference sequence). V lost 8 bases to trimming and J lost 8 bases, with 21 bases between them. DNA of the CDR3: TGCGCCAGCCCTCAGAAAGACACGACGGGAGGCTACACCTTC. Translation gives CASPQKDTTGGYTF.

This chain uses TRBV29-1 with TRBJ2-3; D possibly corresponds to TRBD1 (5 bases). Germline V CDR1 and CDR2: SQVTM, ANQGSEA. V lost 1 base and J 7 bases, leaving 12 bases between the germline ends. This CDR3 has 13 amino acids. The CDR3 sequence is CSVEGQGSHTQYF. CDR3 in DNA: TGCAGCGTTGAAGGGCAGGGAAGCCATACGCAGTATTTT.

J is TRBJ1-1 and V is TRBV28; D is ambiguous. Germline V gene sequence: CDR1 MDHEN, CDR2 SYDVKM. CDR3 size: 15 residues. V dropped 4 bases and J dropped 0 bases, with 12 bases sitting between them. CDR3 amino acids: CASSSWNSMNTEAFF. For the CDR3, the DNA is TGTGCCAGCAGTTCCTGGAACAGCATGAACACTGAAGCTTTCTTT.

This rearrangement joins TRBV6-5 to TRBJ2-7, with 8 bases aligning to TRBD1. The germline gives CDR1 MNHEY, CDR2 SVGAGI. The V and J ends lost 7 bases and 1 base, in that order; junction bases with no gene match: 9. The CDR3 contains 15 residues. The CDR3 region is CASTSFGQGSYEQYF. As DNA, the CDR3 is TGTGCCAGCACCTCGTTTGGACAGGGATCCTACGAGCAGTACTTC.

The rearrangement uses TRBV5-1 and TRBJ2-2, with 12 bases that match TRBD2. The germline V gene encodes CDR1 SGHRS and CDR2 YFSETQ. The CDR3 totals 15 residues. J lost 6 bases, V lost 7 bases, and 7 bases had no gene match. The CDR3 nucleotides are TGCGCCAGCCAGGCACTAGCGGGAGGTCCCGGGGAGCTGTTTTTT. As protein: CASQALAGGPGELFF.

This rearrangement joins TRBV4-1 to TRBJ2-1; TRBD1 might be the D (6 bases). In germline, CDR1 is MGHRA, CDR2 YSYEKL. The V gene lost 5 bases and the J gene lost 2 bases, with 19 bases spanning the gap. This CDR3 is 17 amino acids long. The CDR3 bases are TGCGCCAGCAGCAAGGGTCTTACAGGGCCCACCTACAATGAGCAGTTCTTC. Protein: CASSKGLTGPTYNEQFF.

This clone showed up just a few times. The chain carries TRBV28 and TRBJ1-1; 7 bases agree with TRBD1. CDR1 and CDR2 (germline): MDHEN, SYDVKM. V trimming: 6 bases; J trimming: 2 bases; junction bases outside the gene matches: 9. The CDR3 extends over 15 amino acids. CDR3 in DNA: TGTGCCAGCAGGATGGGCCCAGGGGGTAACACTGAAGCTTTCTTT. Translated: CASRMGPGGNTEAFF.

The chain is built from TRBV6-5 and TRBJ1-5; 8 nucleotides line up with TRBD1. Germline V lookup: CDR1 MNHEY, CDR2 SVGAGI. The CDR3 contains 14 residues. V lost 6 bases, J lost 4 bases, and 5 bases stayed unmatched. The CDR3 is CASRRTGRNQPQHF. The CDR3, as DNA: TGTGCCAGCAGGCGGACAGGGAGAAATCAGCCCCAGCATTTT.

The rearrangement joins TRBV13 to TRBJ1-1; 8 bases agree with TRBD1. V lost 4 bases, J lost 3 bases, and 10 bases stayed unmatched. Per the germline V gene, CDR1 is PRHDT and CDR2 is FYEKMQ (reference sequence). The CDR3 totals 16 residues. CDR3 loop: CASSSRRGRKDTEAFF. The CDR3 DNA sequence: TGTGCCAGCAGCTCCCGCAGGGGGCGCAAGGACACTGAAGCTTTCTTT.

This clone appeared a few times. The chain links TRBV5-1 to TRBJ2-6; 8 bases match TRBD2. Losses at the gene ends were 4 bases for V and 0 bases for J; bases not matched to a gene: 3. The CDR3 runs 16 residues. CDR1 SGHRS and CDR2 YFSETQ come from the germline V gene. CDR3 sequence: CASSTGLDSGANVLTF. The CDR3 nucleotides are TGCGCCAGCAGCACGGGACTAGACTCTGGGGCCAACGTCCTGACTTTC.

This chain uses TRBV18 with TRBJ1-5, with TRBD1 matching 9 bases. Per the germline V gene, CDR1 is KGHSH and CDR2 is LQKENI. This CDR3 has 15 residues. Unmatched junction bases numbered 7, after V lost 6 bases and J lost 4 bases. The CDR3 loop is CASSNDRGGNQPQHF. The CDR3 DNA reads as TGTGCCAGCTCCAATGACAGGGGGGGGAATCAGCCCCAGCATTTT.

The chain recombines TRBV19 with TRBJ1-6; 9 positions match TRBD1. CDR3 size: 14 residues. V lost 5 bases and J lost 9; bases outside the gene matches: 5. Germline assignment: CDR1 LNHDA and CDR2 SQIVND (reference sequence). The DNA for the CDR3 is TGTGCCAGTAGTCCTACAGGGGGCATTTCACCCCTCCACTTT. This sequence encodes CASSPTGGISPLHF.

The CDR3 coding sequence is TGTGCCAGCAGCCTTTTTGAGACAGGGGGCGGGCAGACCCAGTACTTC. This encodes CASSLFETGGGQTQYF. The V gene is TRBV5-6, the J gene TRBJ2-5; TRBD1 matches at 10 bases. The V gene's germline CDR1 is SGHDT and CDR2 YYEEEE. V shed 4 bases and J 6 bases; nucleotides not matched to a gene: 12. The CDR3 has 16 amino acids.

The V call is TRBV2, the J call TRBJ1-1; maybe TRBD1 (5 bases). CDR3 length: 15 amino acids. Germline V gives CDR1 SNHLY, CDR2 FYNNEI. With 5 bases removed from V and 0 bases from J, the gap between germline ends came to 13 bases. The DNA for the CDR3 is TGTGCCAGCAGTCGTCAGACAGATTTGAACACTGAAGCTTTCTTT. Amino acid sequence: CASSRQTDLNTEAFF.